This passage covers 21 T cell receptor beta chains from one sample sequenced in a study of T-cell reconstitution after alpha-beta-depleted transplantation in children. The TCRbeta library incorporated unique molecular identifiers. TCRdb re-called the PCR reads through MiXCR, storing one row per CDR3 protein. Found here are around 800,000 distinct CDR3 sequences, roughly 15% of them singletons; the top ten hold roughly 5%. The sequenced sample was PBMCs, mostly from graft donor cells, obtained 360 days after TCRalphabeta/CD19-depleted stem cell transplant. These TCRs come from a male patient aged 10-17 years who had a stem cell transplant for acute lymphoblastic leukemia, so the T cells may come from the graft donor.

In this sample, this clonotype turned up many times. The chain joins TRBV11-1 to TRBJ2-2; TRBD2 matches 7 bases. CDR1 and CDR2 (germline): SGHAT, FQDESV (reference sequence). This CDR3 is 15 amino acids long. Trimming cost V 4 bases and J 6 bases; bases outside gene matches: 8. The CDR3 DNA reads as TGTGCCAGCAGCTCCCAAGCGGGAAAATCCGGGGAGCTGTTTTTT. This codes for CASSSQAGKSGELFF. Together with reference TRBV11-1 and TRBJ2-2, the CDR3 gives the full variable domain: EAEVAQSPRYKITEKSQAVAFWCDPISGHATLYWYRQILGQGPELLVQFQDESVVDDSQLPKDRFSAERLKGVDSTLKIQPAELGDSAMYLCASSSQAGKSGELFFGEGSRLTVL.

This rearrangement joins TRBV30 to TRBJ2-3, with D tentatively TRBD2 (5 bases). The CDR3 is 13 amino acids. CDR1 is GTSNPN and CDR2 is SVGIG in the germline V gene (reference sequence). The ends were cut back, 1 base at V and 2 bases at J, with 7 bases in the middle. CDR3 nucleotides: TGTGCCTGGAGTGCCGGGGACACAGATACGCAGTATTTT. Translating it yields CAWSAGDTDTQYF.

This clonotype was observed many times. V usage is TRBV21-1 and J usage is TRBJ2-2; the table assigns TRBD2, which was not confirmed against the DNA. TRBV21-1 is an annotated pseudogene. The CDR3 covers 14 residues. DNA for the CDR3: TGTGCCAGCACTAGCGGATCGAACACCGGGGAGCTGTTTTTT. Its protein is CASTSGSNTGELFF.

This clonotype was picked up a small number of times. The rearrangement joins TRBV29-1 to TRBJ2-7; TRBD1 aligns across 11 bases. J was trimmed by 4 bases and V by 4 bases; bases with no gene match: 6. This CDR3 is built from 14 residues. Per the germline V gene, CDR1 is SQVTM and CDR2 is ANQGSEA. The CDR3 bases are TGCAGCGTTGGACGGACAGGGGGCTCTTACGAGCAGTACTTC. Translation: CSVGRTGGSYEQYF.

This clonotype was recorded at least ten times. V gene TRBV7-2 combines with J gene TRBJ2-1, with D possibly matching TRBD2 (5 bases). The CDR3 covers 15 residues. Germline V lookup: CDR1 SGHTA, CDR2 FQGNSA. V dropped 4 bases and J dropped 4 bases, with 14 bases sitting between them. This CDR3 reads CASSYLKVAYNEQFF. The CDR3 nucleotides read TGTGCCAGCAGCTACCTCAAAGTAGCGTACAATGAGCAGTTCTTC.

The V gene is TRBV2, the J gene TRBJ1-3; D not certain. Trimming removed 7 bases at V and 0 bases at J, with 10 bases between. This CDR3 is built from 14 residues. Germline CDR1 reads SNHLY; CDR2 reads FYNNEI. The CDR3 DNA reads as TGTGCCAGCACGAGGCAGAGCTCTGGAAACACCATATATTTT. Translating it yields CASTRQSSGNTIYF.

The table lists this clonotype with many counts. The chain combines TRBV12-3 or TRBV12-4 with TRBJ2-7, with 9 bases aligning to TRBD1. The CDR3 is made up of 14 amino acids. With 5 bases clipped from V and 3 bases from J, the junction kept 5 bases outside the gene matches. The CDR3 DNA follows: TGTGCCAGCAGTCCGAGGACAGGGGTCTACGAGCAGTACTTC. Its protein is CASSPRTGVYEQYF.

This clonotype was observed a handful of times. The gene calls are TRBV4-1 and TRBJ2-4, with 14 bases fitting TRBD2. The CDR3 extends over 16 amino acids. Trimming removed 4 bases from V and 3 bases from J; junction bases left unmatched: 2. The V gene's germline CDR1 is MGHRA and CDR2 YSYEKL. The CDR3 sequence is CASSRLAGGGKNIQYF. DNA of the CDR3: TGCGCCAGCAGCCGACTAGCGGGAGGGGGCAAAAACATTCAGTACTTC.

The chain links TRBV24-1 to TRBJ2-1; 14 bases are shared with TRBD2. Looked up from germline, CDR1 is KGHDR and CDR2 is SFDVKD. This CDR3 has 16 residues. Germline trimming cut 1 base from V and 7 bases from J; bases unmatched to any gene: 2. The CDR3, as DNA: TGTGCCACCAGTGATTTCGGGACTAGCGGGAGAAATGAGCAGTTCTTC. Translation gives CATSDFGTSGRNEQFF.

The chain combines TRBV5-1 with TRBJ2-5; TRBD1 matches 7 bases. Germline loops: CDR1 SGHRS, CDR2 YFSETQ. V lost 4 bases to trimming and J lost 6 bases; unmatched junction nucleotides: 9. This CDR3 is 14 amino acids long. CDR3 coding DNA: TGCGCCAGCAGCCCCGACAGGGCTGAGCAGACCCAGTACTTC. Translation gives CASSPDRAEQTQYF.

This clonotype turned up a few times. The rearrangement uses TRBV29-1 and TRBJ1-1; a weak D match, TRBD1 (5 bases). CDR1 and CDR2 from the germline V gene are SQVTM and ANQGSEA. CDR3 length: 11 amino acids. V shed 7 bases and J shed 7 bases, with 13 bases lying between them. CDR3 in DNA: TGCAGCGCGGGACGGGAGGTTGAAGCTTTCTTT. This encodes CSAGREVEAFF.

The V call is TRBV27, the J call TRBJ1-5, with D possibly being TRBD1 (5 bases). Between the trimmed V and J ends, which lost 2 bases and 5 bases, there was a span of 16 bases. There are 16 residues in the CDR3. Per germline, CDR1 MNHEY and CDR2 SMNVEV (reference sequence). DNA of the CDR3: TGTGCCAGCAGTTTACGACTCTCAGGGTTGGATCAGCCCCAGCATTTT. This gives the protein CASSLRLSGLDQPQHF.

The sample holds a few counts of this clonotype. The V gene is TRBV19, the J gene TRBJ1-5; D is unresolved. Germline-derived CDR1 and CDR2 are LNHDA and SQIVND (reference sequence). V was trimmed by 5 bases and J by 4 bases, leaving 6 bases between them. This CDR3 contains 12 residues. CDR3 bases: TGTGCCAGTAGTGTTCATAATCAGCCCCAGCATTTT. This gives the protein CASSVHNQPQHF.

V is TRBV19 and J is TRBJ2-5, with TRBD1 matching 8 bases. This CDR3 has 13 residues. The germline V gene has CDR1 LNHDA and CDR2 SQIVND (reference sequence). The junction had 0 bases not matched to a gene; V was cut back by 3 bases and J by 3 bases. Written as DNA, the CDR3 is TGTGCCAGTAGTATGGACAGGGAAGAGACCCAGTACTTC. This gives the protein CASSMDREETQYF.

This rearrangement joins TRBV5-1 to TRBJ2-1, with D uncertain. V lost 2 bases and J 4 bases, leaving 13 bases between the germline ends. Germline CDR1 reads SGHRS; CDR2 reads YFSETQ. This CDR3 contains 15 residues. The CDR3 sequence is CASSLGTPEYNEQFF. For the CDR3, the DNA is TGCGCCAGCAGCTTAGGAACGCCAGAATACAATGAGCAGTTCTTC. Filled out from reference TRBV5-1 and TRBJ2-1, the complete variable domain reads KAGVTQTPRYLIKTRGQQVTLSCSPISGHRSVSWYQQTPGQGLQFLFEYFSETQRNKGNFPGRFSGRQFSNSRSEMNVSTLELGDSALYLCASSLGTPEYNEQFFGPGTRLTVL.

The V and J genes are TRBV11-2 and TRBJ2-1, with 13 bases lining up with TRBD2. This CDR3 is built from 18 residues. Germline-derived CDR1 and CDR2 are SGHAT and FQNNGV. The ends lost 0 bases at V and 11 bases at J; junction bases unmatched: 13. The CDR3 DNA is TGTGCCAGCAGCTTAGATAGCGCCGGGACTAGCGGGATCCCTAAGCAGTTCTTC. It is translated as CASSLDSAGTSGIPKQFF.

This clonotype was seen a single time. The gene calls are TRBV29-1 and TRBJ2-6; unclear D gene. Trimming removed 4 bases at V and 0 bases at J, with 4 bases between. Looked up from germline, CDR1 is SQVTM and CDR2 is ANQGSEA. CDR3 length equals 13 residues. CDR3 protein: CSVAASGANVLTF. The CDR3 coding sequence is TGCAGCGTTGCGGCCTCTGGGGCCAACGTCCTGACTTTC.

The table lists this clonotype with many counts. The chain carries TRBV6-5 and TRBJ1-4; unclear D gene. V was shortened by 3 bases and J by 4 bases, with 12 bases between the two germline ends. The CDR3 runs to 15 residues. The germline CDR1 and CDR2 sequences are MNHEY and SVGAGI. Here the CDR3 DNA reads TGTGCCAGCAGTTATGGGATGGAGTTTAATGAAAAACTGTTTTTT. It specifies CASSYGMEFNEKLFF.

This clonotype has more than one count but fewer than ten. V is TRBV3-1 and J is TRBJ2-7; maybe TRBD2 (6 bases). Trimming took off 4 bases at V and 1 base at J, with 17 bases between the two ends. Germline assignment: CDR1 LGHDT and CDR2 YNNKEL (reference sequence). The CDR3 runs 16 residues. CDR3 DNA: TGTGCCAGCAGCCTGGAGGAGGCCGGGGGATCCTACGAGCAGTACTTC. It yields the protein CASSLEEAGGSYEQYF.

This clonotype has ten or more counts. V is TRBV20-1 and J is TRBJ2-2; TRBD2 aligns across 12 bases. The CDR3 runs to 15 residues. V trimming: 5 bases; J trimming: 5 bases; junction bases outside the gene matches: 6. The germline V gene encodes CDR1 DFQATT and CDR2 SNEGSKA (reference sequence). DNA of the CDR3: TGCAGTGCTCACCCGACTAGCGGGAGTACCGGGGAGCTGTTTTTT. This encodes CSAHPTSGSTGELFF.

This clonotype has only a few counts. The CDR3 protein is CASSLVVVAGKETQYF. The CDR3 DNA sequence: TGCGCCAGCAGCTTGGTAGTCGTAGCGGGAAAAGAGACCCAGTACTTC. The chain uses TRBV5-1 and TRBJ2-5; 8 bases fit TRBD2. CDR3 length: 16 residues. Germline V gene sequence: CDR1 SGHRS, CDR2 YFSETQ. Trimming at V came to 0 bases and at J to 3 bases, leaving 7 bases not matched to a gene.